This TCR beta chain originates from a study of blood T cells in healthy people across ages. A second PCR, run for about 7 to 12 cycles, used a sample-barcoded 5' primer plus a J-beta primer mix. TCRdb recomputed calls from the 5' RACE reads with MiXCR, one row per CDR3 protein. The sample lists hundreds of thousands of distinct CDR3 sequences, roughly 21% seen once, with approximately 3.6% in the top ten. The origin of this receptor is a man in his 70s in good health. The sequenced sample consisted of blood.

The CDR3 DNA reads TGTGCCAGCAGGCAAGGTAGAGGGAGCAATGAGCAGTTCTTC. It specifies CASRQGRGSNEQFF. This rearrangement joins TRBV7-2 to TRBJ2-1; TRBD2 might be the D (5 bases). This CDR3 region has 14 residues. Trimming removed 6 bases from V and 6 bases from J, with 15 bases in between. In germline, CDR1 is SGHTA, CDR2 FQGNSA. Supplemented by reference TRBV7-2 and TRBJ2-1, the full variable domain reads GAGVSQSPSNKVTEKGKDVELRCDPISGHTALYWYRQSLGQGLEFLIYFQGNSAPDKSGLPSDRFSAERTGGSVSTLTIQRTQQEDSAVYLCASRQGRGSNEQFFGPGTRLTVL.